This T cell receptor beta chain was captured in a study of T cells in Graves' hyperthyroidism and ophthalmopathy. What was amplified from RNA transcripts were TCR beta CDR3 regions. The HTBI primer set served for first-round RT-PCR of the TCR CDR3. TCRdb re-called the multiplex PCR reads through MiXCR, storing one row per CDR3 protein. This table has 500,000 or so distinct CDR3 sequences, over 15% appearing once. J gave up 2 bases and V 7 bases, and 4 bases lay outside the gene matches. This CDR3 has 14 amino acids. The germline V gene encodes CDR1 MNHEY and CDR2 SVGEGT. The TCR comes from a woman between 18 and 29 years old with Graves' ophthalmopathy. Sequenced sample: blood. The V gene is TRBV6-2 or TRBV6-3, the J gene TRBJ2-7; 11 bases align to TRBD1. CDR3 coding DNA: TGTGCCAGCATAGGGACAGGGGGGACCTACGAGCAGTACTTC. It specifies CASIGTGGTYEQYF.